This entry describes one T cell receptor (beta chain). An end of the junction does not agree with germline; a read error may underlie this. TCRdb keeps only in-frame clones here, not all; method: immunoSEQ multiplex PCR. The table lists more than 150,000 clones, roughly nine tenths of them singletons, with 0.68% in the top ten. These data are taken from a study of control samples from healthy donors and cancer patients. Germline-derived CDR1 and CDR2 are KGHSH and LQKENI. This CDR3 spans 14 amino acids. The chain couples TRBV18 to TRBJ2-1; D is uncertain. The receptor's source is a woman in her 30s in good health. Material for sequencing was blood. The DNA of the CDR3 is TGTGCCAGCTCCCCACCGTCGGCTTACAATGAGCAGTTCTTC. Amino acids: CASSPPSAYNEQFF.